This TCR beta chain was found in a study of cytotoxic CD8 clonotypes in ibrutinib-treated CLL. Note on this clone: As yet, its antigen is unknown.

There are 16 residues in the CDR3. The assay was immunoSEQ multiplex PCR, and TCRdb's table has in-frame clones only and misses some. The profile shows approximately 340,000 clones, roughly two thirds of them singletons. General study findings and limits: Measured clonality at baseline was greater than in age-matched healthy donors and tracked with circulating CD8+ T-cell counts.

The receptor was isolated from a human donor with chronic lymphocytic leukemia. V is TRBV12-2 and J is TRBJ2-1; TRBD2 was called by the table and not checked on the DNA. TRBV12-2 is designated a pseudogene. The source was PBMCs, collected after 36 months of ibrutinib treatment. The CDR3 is CASRLASCGGYNEQFF. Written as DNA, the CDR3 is TGTGCAAGTCGCTTAGCGTCTTGCGGGGGTTACAATGAGCAGTTCTTC.